The 20 T cell receptor beta chains below come from one sample, sequenced in a study of blood T cell repertoires in COVID-19. Generated by immunoSEQ multiplex PCR, the TCRdb table keeps only in-frame clones and is missing some. Of just over 50,000 clones listed, under 90% are singletons. The sample was peripheral blood. These TCRs come from a man between 65 and 85 years old with acute or convalescent COVID-19.

J is TRBJ1-5 and V is TRBV7-9; D is perhaps TRBD1 (6 bases). Trimming stripped 9 bases from V and 1 base from J, with 10 bases between. CDR3 length: 13 residues. The germline CDR1 and CDR2 sequences are SEHNR and FQNEAQ (reference sequence). The CDR3 coding sequence is TGTGCCAGTTCCGGACAGAGCAATCAGCCCCAGCATTTT. Translating gives CASSGQSNQPQHF.

This chain joins TRBV27 and TRBJ2-3; 15 positions match TRBD2. V was pared by 4 bases and J by 1 base, with 9 bases of the junction left unmatched. Germline values: CDR1 MNHEY, CDR2 SMNVEV (reference sequence). This CDR3 is 19 amino acids long. CDR3 loop: CASSSRTSGRAPRTDTQYF. The CDR3 DNA sequence: TGTGCCAGCAGTTCACGGACTAGCGGGAGGGCCCCCCGCACAGATACGCAGTATTTT.

The gene calls are TRBV3-1 (or the pseudogene TRBV3-2) and TRBJ2-5, with TRBD2 identical over 10 bases. Germline values: CDR1 LGHDT, CDR2 YNNKEL (reference sequence). J was trimmed by 3 bases and V by 2 bases; bases with no gene match: 6. The CDR3 has 16 amino acids. The CDR3 sequence: CASSQTSGTREETQYF. CDR3 bases: TGTGCCAGCAGCCAAACTAGCGGGACTAGGGAAGAGACCCAGTACTTC.

This chain links TRBV7-9 with TRBJ1-1; a possible D gene is TRBD1 (6 bases). CDR3 size: 13 residues. Trimming removed 5 bases at V and 6 bases at J, with 13 bases between. The germline V gene has CDR1 SEHNR and CDR2 FQNEAQ (reference sequence). CDR3: CASSTQGIPEAFF. Written as DNA, the CDR3 is TGTGCCAGCAGCACACAGGGAATTCCTGAAGCTTTCTTT.

The rearrangement joins TRBV12-3 or TRBV12-4 to TRBJ1-5; D not certain. CDR3 length equals 13 residues. Trimming pared 6 bases from V and 6 bases from J, leaving 12 bases between. CDR3 nucleotide sequence: TGTGCCAGCAGCGGACTCCTAGCTCAGCCCCAGCATTTT. Translating it yields CASSGLLAQPQHF.

The CDR3 sequence: CASMFERGATGELFF. The CDR3 nucleotides are TGTGCCAGCATGTTTGAGCGGGGGGCCACCGGGGAGCTGTTTTTT. The rearrangement joins TRBV2 to TRBJ2-2; TRBD2 matches 9 bases. The CDR3 totals 15 residues. Losses at the gene ends were 7 bases for V and 4 bases for J; bases not matched to a gene: 7. Per the germline V gene, CDR1 is SNHLY and CDR2 is FYNNEI.

This chain joins TRBV6-5 and TRBJ2-2; 9 bases fit TRBD1. The junction had 3 bases not matched to a gene; V was cut back by 6 bases and J by 1 base. Germline assignment: CDR1 MNHEY and CDR2 SVGAGI. The CDR3 has 15 amino acids. In DNA, the CDR3 is TGTGCCAGCAGCCTGGGACAGGGGAACACCGGGGAGCTGTTTTTT. It specifies CASSLGQGNTGELFF.

CDR3 DNA: TGTGCCGCCGGGGGGAGGGAAGAGACCCAGTACTTC. Protein: CAAGGREETQYF. This chain connects TRBV7-2 to TRBJ2-5; 7 nucleotides align to TRBD2. V was clipped by 11 bases and J by 3 bases; unmatched bases: 6. Germline CDR1 and CDR2: SGHTA and FQGNSA. CDR3 length: 12 amino acids.

The V and J genes are TRBV28 and TRBJ1-5, with TRBD1 identical over 7 bases. With 5 bases clipped from V and 2 bases from J, the junction kept 12 bases outside the gene matches. Germline loops: CDR1 MDHEN, CDR2 SYDVKM. This CDR3 is built from 17 residues. The CDR3 protein is CASSPDRDPRGNQPQHF. CDR3 bases: TGTGCCAGCAGTCCTGACAGGGATCCCCGAGGCAATCAGCCCCAGCATTTT.

V and J are TRBV21-1 and TRBJ2-1; TRBD1 was called by the table and not checked on the DNA. TRBV21-1 is annotated as a pseudogene. The CDR3 totals 16 residues. CDR3 region: CASSKRHSLFLNEQFF. For the CDR3, the DNA is TGTGCCAGCAGCAAAAGGCACAGTCTATTCCTCAATGAGCAGTTCTTC.

This clone was recorded once. V is TRBV7-2 and J is TRBJ1-6; D is undetermined. CDR1 and CDR2 from the germline V gene are SGHTA and FQGNSA. V lost 1 base and J lost 7, with 14 bases in between. The CDR3 has 16 residues. Written as DNA, the CDR3 is TGTGCCAGCAGCTTAGGTCTGTCAGTCAAAAATTCACCCCTCCACTTT. The encoded protein is CASSLGLSVKNSPLHF.

The V gene is TRBV4-3, the J gene TRBJ2-1; tentative D call: TRBD1 (6 bases). Trimming removed 0 bases from V and 7 bases from J, with 19 bases in between. The CDR3 runs 17 residues. In germline, CDR1 is LGHNA, CDR2 YSLEER. Written as DNA, the CDR3 is TGCGCCAGCAGCCAAGACGTATGGTCAGGGGATACGAATGAGCAGTTCTTC. Encoded protein: CASSQDVWSGDTNEQFF.

This sequence joins TRBV30 and TRBJ1-2; D perhaps matches TRBD1 (6 bases). With 0 bases removed from V and 3 bases from J, the gap between germline ends came to 14 bases. CDR1 is GTSNPN and CDR2 is SVGIG in the germline V gene (reference sequence). The length of the CDR3 is 15 residues. CDR3 DNA: TGTGCCTGGAGTGTACGGGGGGCAGGCTACTATGGCTACACCTTC. It translates to CAWSVRGAGYYGYTF.

The chain joins TRBV2 to TRBJ1-2; 9 bases map to TRBD1. V lost 7 bases to trimming and J lost 3 bases; unmatched junction nucleotides: 12. Germline V gene lookup returns CDR1 SNHLY and CDR2 FYNNEI. CDR3 size: 16 residues. The CDR3 loop reads CASINKGQGGDYGYTF. CDR3 in DNA: TGTGCCAGCATTAATAAGGGACAGGGAGGGGACTATGGCTACACCTTC.

The chain recombines TRBV2 with TRBJ2-1; 11 bases agree with TRBD1. This CDR3 is 20 amino acids long. V was clipped by 6 bases and J by 4 bases; unmatched bases: 20. Germline V lookup: CDR1 SNHLY, CDR2 FYNNEI. Here the CDR3 reads CASSRPLRPHRDRGYNEQFF. CDR3 DNA: TGTGCCAGCAGCCGACCCCTCCGCCCCCACCGGGACAGGGGGTACAATGAGCAGTTCTTC.

V and J are TRBV28 and TRBJ1-5; D gene uncertain. Deletions cut 7 bases from V and 1 base from J, with 8 bases between. This CDR3 spans 13 amino acids. CDR1 is MDHEN, CDR2 SYDVKM, per germline. The CDR3 reads CASTDGSNQPQHF. CDR3 in DNA: TGTGCCAGCACCGACGGGAGCAATCAGCCCCAGCATTTT.

This clone was seen a handful of times. The V call is TRBV6-4, the J call TRBJ1-6, with TRBD1 identical over 9 bases. The CDR3 is made up of 14 amino acids. The germline V gene encodes CDR1 MRHNA and CDR2 SNTAGT. Trimming cost V 4 bases and J 10 bases; bases outside gene matches: 5. Here the CDR3 DNA reads TGTGCCAGCAGTGGGGACAGGGTAGGATCACCCCTCCACTTT. It yields the protein CASSGDRVGSPLHF.

The chain combines TRBV6-6 with TRBJ2-7; 12 bases are shared with TRBD2. The CDR3 loop spans 15 amino acids. Germline loops: CDR1 MNHNY, CDR2 SVGAGI (reference sequence). The J segment lost 2 bases and the V segment lost 5 bases, leaving 4 bases of the junction unmatched. The CDR3 reads CASSRLAGEAYEQYF. CDR3 sequence (DNA): TGTGCCAGCAGTAGACTAGCGGGAGAAGCCTACGAGCAGTACTTC.

This chain uses TRBV7-2 with TRBJ2-3; perhaps TRBD2 as D (6 bases). V was shortened by 6 bases and J by 6 bases, with 19 bases between the two germline ends. Germline V gene sequence: CDR1 SGHTA, CDR2 FQGNSA. The CDR3 is 15 amino acids. CDR3 protein: CASRSRAGPWDTQYF. The CDR3 region has the DNA TGTGCCAGCAGATCAAGAGCGGGCCCCTGGGATACGCAGTATTTT.

The rearrangement uses TRBV2 and TRBJ1-1; D call uncertain. The length of the CDR3 is 13 residues. Germline CDR1 SNHLY, CDR2 FYNNEI. The V gene lost 11 bases and the J gene lost 5 bases, with 18 bases spanning the gap. The CDR3 sequence: CASWLSPGTEAFF. DNA of the CDR3: TGTGCCTCTTGGCTATCCCCGGGGACTGAAGCTTTCTTT.